The rows below give T cell receptor beta chains drawn from one sample of a study of T cell responses to AZD1222 COVID-19 vaccine. Profiling relied on immunoSEQ multiplex PCR, and the TCRdb table lists in-frame clones only, not all of them. The sample holds 75,000 to 100,000 clones, roughly 90% seen once. The starting material was peripheral blood, obtained on day 0 of AZD1222 vaccination. The receptors here all came from an adult in good health. Each CDR3 is given without its conserved first and last residue. Fields, in order: V gene, J gene, CDR3 protein.

TRBV3-1/TRBV3-2,TRBJ1-4,ASSHIRGGSEKLF
TRBV6-2/TRBV6-3,TRBJ2-3,ASSYSIPSGSTQY
TRBV3-1/TRBV3-2,TRBJ1-1,ASSQVLFNTEAF
TRBV9,TRBJ2-3,ASSGPGGSLFG
TRBV25-1,TRBJ1-2,ASSDVGSNGYT
TRBV6-9,TRBJ1-1,ASSYEGQGSTEAF
TRBV5-1,TRBJ2-5,ASSLQGAGETQY
TRBV19,TRBJ2-2,ASSIRARGTGELF
TRBV4-1,TRBJ2-5,ASSQLLAGGPRTQY
TRBV6-2/TRBV6-3,TRBJ2-7,ASSDLGGHEQY
TRBV5-5,TRBJ1-5,ASSLGALDNQPQH
TRBV18,TRBJ2-1,ASSPPLAGVSNEQF
TRBV6-5,TRBJ2-3,ASSYSTSLGDTQY
TRBV6-1,TRBJ2-3,ASSEAGTPGTDTQY
TRBV3-1/TRBV3-2,TRBJ2-5,ASSQGLEGRETQY
TRBV15,TRBJ2-5,ATSRATAQETQY
TRBV6-6,TRBJ2-1,ASSRGLAGGFNEQF
TRBV28,TRBJ1-2,ASLTVSGYT
TRBV28,TRBJ1-2,ASSLTVSRDGYT
TRBV6-5,TRBJ2-3,ATEQGTDTQY
TRBV28,TRBJ2-4,ASSLTVKENIQY
TRBV5-1,TRBJ1-2,ASSLAVGQGSGYT
TRBV18,TRBJ2-1,ASSPPSGPPF
TRBV7-3,TRBJ2-3,ASSPGGDGGTQY
TRBV18,TRBJ1-4,ASSPEQKLF
TRBV19,TRBJ2-3,ASKDWGDTQY
TRBV7-8,TRBJ1-5,ASSTGRLPLRYSNQPQH
TRBV19,TRBJ2-7,ASSKGGTGGNYEQY
TRBV29-1,TRBJ1-2,SVAGQSYGYT